This paragraph reports one TCR beta chain. Its antigen remains unidentified. The source of the sample is a study of cytomegalovirus exposure and HLA in healthy donors. Study outcomes and limitations: An Asian-associated ancestry cluster reportedly showed fewer N-insertions than the roughly 670-donor mean in a later analysis.

The PCR made use of 60 Vbeta and 13 Jbeta primers. Sequencing was performed with immunoSEQ multiplex PCR; in TCRdb, only in-frame clones are kept and a portion is missing. The data show 210,000 or so clones, less than 85% seen once. The germline CDR1 and CDR2 sequences are MDHEN and SYDVKM. V was clipped by 1 base and J by 11 bases; unmatched bases: 3. There are 12 residues in the CDR3. Sequencing input: PBMCs. The TCR sequence derives from a girl aged 2 to 9 in good health and CMV-seronegative. The rearrangement uses TRBV28 and TRBJ1-1; the match to TRBD1 covers 8 bases. The chain's CDR3 is CASSLSRTGAFF. CDR3 in DNA: TGTGCCAGCAGTTTATCCCGGACAGGGGCTTTCTTT.